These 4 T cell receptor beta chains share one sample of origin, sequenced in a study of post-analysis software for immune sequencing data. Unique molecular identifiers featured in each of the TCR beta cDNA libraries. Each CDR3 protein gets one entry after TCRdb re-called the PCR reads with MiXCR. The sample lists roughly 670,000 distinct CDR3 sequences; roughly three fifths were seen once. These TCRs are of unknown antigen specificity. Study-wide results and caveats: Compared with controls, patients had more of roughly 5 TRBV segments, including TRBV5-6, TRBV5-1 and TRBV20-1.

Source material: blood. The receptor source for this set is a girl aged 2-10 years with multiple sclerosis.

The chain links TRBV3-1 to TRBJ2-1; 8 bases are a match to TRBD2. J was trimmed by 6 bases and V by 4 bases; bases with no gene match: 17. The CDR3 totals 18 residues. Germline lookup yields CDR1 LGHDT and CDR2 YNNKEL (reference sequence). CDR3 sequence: CASSRTLRGRQGGNEQFF. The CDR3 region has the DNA TGTGCCAGCAGCCGGACCCTCCGCGGGAGGCAGGGTGGCAATGAGCAGTTCTTC.

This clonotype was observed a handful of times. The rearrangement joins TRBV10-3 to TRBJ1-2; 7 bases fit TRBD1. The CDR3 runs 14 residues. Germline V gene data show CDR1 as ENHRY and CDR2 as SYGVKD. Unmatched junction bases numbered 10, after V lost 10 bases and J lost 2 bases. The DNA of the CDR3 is TGTGCCACCCTAATGACAGGGACCAACTATGGCTACACCTTC. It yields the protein CATLMTGTNYGYTF.

In DNA, the CDR3 is TGTGCCAGCAGCCCAAGGGAGCTGGCTGCTTCCTACAATGAGCAGTTCTTC. Protein sequence: CASSPRELAASYNEQFF. V is TRBV3-1 and J is TRBJ2-1, with D perhaps matching TRBD2 (5 bases). CDR3 size: 17 residues. Deletions cut 4 bases from V and 1 base from J, with 17 bases between. Germline lookup yields CDR1 LGHDT and CDR2 YNNKEL (reference sequence).

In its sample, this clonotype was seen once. The CDR3 region is CSVGASLTRENYNEQFF. In DNA, the CDR3 is TGCAGCGTTGGCGCTTCGCTTACAAGGGAGAACTACAATGAGCAGTTCTTC. This chain joins TRBV29-1 and TRBJ2-1; D possibly corresponds to TRBD2 (5 bases). Per germline, CDR1 SQVTM and CDR2 ANQGSEA. This CDR3 is 17 amino acids long. V was pared by 4 bases and J by 3 bases, with 22 bases between.